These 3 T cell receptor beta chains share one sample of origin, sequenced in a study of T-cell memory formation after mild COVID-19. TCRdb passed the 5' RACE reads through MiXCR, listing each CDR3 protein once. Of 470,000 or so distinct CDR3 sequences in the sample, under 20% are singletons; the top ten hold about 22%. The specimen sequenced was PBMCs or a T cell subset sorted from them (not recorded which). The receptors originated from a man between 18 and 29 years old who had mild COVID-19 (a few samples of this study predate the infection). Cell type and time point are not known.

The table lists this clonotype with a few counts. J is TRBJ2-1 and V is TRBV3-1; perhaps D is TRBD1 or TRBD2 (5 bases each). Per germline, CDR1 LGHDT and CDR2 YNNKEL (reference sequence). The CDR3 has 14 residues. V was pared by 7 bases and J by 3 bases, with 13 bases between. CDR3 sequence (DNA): TGTGCCAGCAACCACGGGGACCACTACAATGAGCAGTTCTTC. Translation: CASNHGDHYNEQFF.

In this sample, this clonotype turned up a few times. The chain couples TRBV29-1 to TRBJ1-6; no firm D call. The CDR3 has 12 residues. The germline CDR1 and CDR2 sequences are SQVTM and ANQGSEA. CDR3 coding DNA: TGCGGCGCGGGAGGGTCTAATTCACCCCTCCACTTT. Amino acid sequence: CGAGGSNSPLHF.

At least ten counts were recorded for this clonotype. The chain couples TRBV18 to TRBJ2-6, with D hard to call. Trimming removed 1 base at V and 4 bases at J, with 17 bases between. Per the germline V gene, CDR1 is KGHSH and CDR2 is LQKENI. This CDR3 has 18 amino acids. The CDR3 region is CASSPLPASRSGANVLTF. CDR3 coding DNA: TGTGCCAGCTCACCACTCCCGGCAAGCAGGTCGGGGGCCAACGTCCTGACTTTC.